This T cell receptor (beta chain) was captured in a study of T cell changes during pregnancy in multiple sclerosis. Assay: immunoSEQ multiplex PCR; the TCRdb copy retains only in-frame clones and omits some. The sample holds 35,000 to 50,000 clones; 88% are singletons and the top ten take 1.2%. J was trimmed by 4 bases and V by 4 bases; bases with no gene match: 5. Per germline, CDR1 MNHNS and CDR2 SASEGT. CDR3 length: 15 residues. The V and J genes are TRBV6-1 and TRBJ1-5; 9 positions agree with TRBD1. The sequenced sample was CD4+ T cells from peripheral blood mononuclear cells, obtained in the second trimester of pregnancy. The receptor was isolated from a female donor with multiple sclerosis, enrolled in a pregnancy study. The CDR3 coding sequence is TGTGCCAGCAGTGTCGAGACAGGGGGAAATCAGCCCCAGCATTTT. The encoded protein is CASSVETGGNQPQHF.